This TCR beta chain originates from a study of vaccination and CD4 T cells after COVID-19. Study summary: Convalescents were six males and four females, two of them Hispanic.

Notes on this clonotype: Antigen specificity is unknown.

This CDR3 has 17 amino acids. Trimming cost V 2 bases and J 2 bases; bases outside gene matches: 9. Germline CDR1 reads DFQATT; CDR2 reads SNEGSKA (reference sequence). As for treatment: roughly 10-day PBMC culture with coronavirus spike peptide pools or control peptides (ViraFEST assay). The Oncomine TCR Beta short-read assay sequenced DNA from cultured CD4+ T cells. TCRdb passed the PCR reads through MiXCR, listing each CDR3 protein once. The table records about 10,000 distinct CDR3 sequences, roughly 55% of them present only once. The chain uses TRBV20-1 and TRBJ2-6; 7 bases line up with TRBD2. Specimen: CD4+ T cells from blood, cultured in vitro. The sequence derives from a human donor who had recovered from COVID-19. The CDR3 region has the DNA TGCAGTGCTAGATTGGTTGGCGGGAGTACTGGGGCCAACGTCCTGACTTTC. This gives the protein CSARLVGGSTGANVLTF.